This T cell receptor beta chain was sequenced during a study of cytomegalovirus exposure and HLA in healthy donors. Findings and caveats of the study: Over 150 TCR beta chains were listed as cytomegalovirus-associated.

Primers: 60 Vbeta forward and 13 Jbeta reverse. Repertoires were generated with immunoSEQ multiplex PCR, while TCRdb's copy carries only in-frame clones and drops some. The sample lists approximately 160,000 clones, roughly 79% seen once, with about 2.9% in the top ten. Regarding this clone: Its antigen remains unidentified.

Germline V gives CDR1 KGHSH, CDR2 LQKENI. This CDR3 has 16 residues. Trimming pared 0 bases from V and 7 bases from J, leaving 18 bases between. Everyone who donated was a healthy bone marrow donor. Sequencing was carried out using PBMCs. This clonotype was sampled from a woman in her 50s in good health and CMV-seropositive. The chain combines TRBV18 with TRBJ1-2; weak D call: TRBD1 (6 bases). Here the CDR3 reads CASSPPGDRRSGGYTF. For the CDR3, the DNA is TGTGCCAGCTCACCACCTGGAGACAGGAGATCTGGTGGCTACACCTTC.